The 9 T cell receptor beta chains given below trace back to one sample, sequenced in a study of control samples from healthy donors and cancer patients. Using immunoSEQ multiplex PCR, the repertoire was profiled, and TCRdb retains in-frame clones only, with some absent. The sample carries about 180,000 clones, about 91% recorded once. Sequencing was performed on blood. The receptors were sampled from a woman in her 40s in good health.

This clone appeared a few times. The chain has TRBV11-2 and TRBJ2-7; D is uncertain. Germline loops: CDR1 SGHAT, CDR2 FQNNGV. V was pared by 5 bases and J by 0 bases, with 8 bases between. The length of the CDR3 is 13 residues. CDR3 DNA sequence: TGTGCCAGCAGCCTACCGTCCTCCTACGAGCAGTACTTC. It encodes CASSLPSSYEQYF.

This chain connects TRBV5-4 to TRBJ2-3; 9 bases align to TRBD2. The CDR3 is 16 residues long. Germline CDR1 is SGHNT and CDR2 is YYREEE (reference sequence). J lost 1 base, V lost 1 base, and 4 bases had no gene match. As DNA, the CDR3 is TGTGCCAGCAGCTTGCCAATAGCGGGGGGCACAGATACGCAGTATTTT. Protein sequence: CASSLPIAGGTDTQYF.

The chain joins TRBV11-2 to TRBJ2-7; 7 bases map to TRBD1. CDR1 SGHAT and CDR2 FQNNGV come from the germline V gene. The CDR3 is 15 amino acids. Trimming took 4 bases from V and 0 from J; bases not matched to a gene: 6. CDR3 residues: CASSSWDSSSYEQYF. The DNA for the CDR3 is TGTGCCAGCAGCTCCTGGGACAGCAGCTCCTACGAGCAGTACTTC.

The rearrangement uses TRBV6-5 and TRBJ1-4, with TRBD1 matching over 8 bases. With 6 bases clipped from V and 7 bases from J, the junction kept 7 bases outside the gene matches. CDR3 length equals 14 residues. The V gene's germline CDR1 is MNHEY and CDR2 SVGAGI. CDR3: CASSRQGRSEKLFF. Written as DNA, the CDR3 is TGTGCCAGCAGCAGACAGGGGCGAAGTGAAAAACTGTTTTTT.

This clone turned up a few times. Other DNA variants within this sample encode the same CDR3. CDR3 protein: CASSLEGSYEQYF. The CDR3 bases are TGTGCCAGCAGCTTAGAAGGCTCCTACGAGCAGTACTTC. The chain links TRBV11-3 to TRBJ2-7, with D unclear. This CDR3 contains 13 residues. Germline values: CDR1 SGHNT, CDR2 YENEEA. Trimming removed 0 bases at V and 0 bases at J, with 3 bases between.

V is TRBV2 and J is TRBJ2-7; the D is unclear. The CDR3 length is 14 residues. Per the germline V gene, CDR1 is SNHLY and CDR2 is FYNNEI. The V end lost 7 bases, the J end lost 2 bases, and 15 bases lay between the germline ends. CDR3 loop: CASKETEAAYEQYF. Here the CDR3 DNA reads TGTGCCAGCAAGGAGACGGAAGCCGCCTACGAGCAGTACTTC.

The chain combines TRBV5-8 with TRBJ1-3, with D tentatively TRBD1 (5 bases). Trimming cost V 4 bases and J 1 base, with 12 bases left between them. This CDR3 is built from 15 residues. CDR1 is SGHTS and CDR2 is YDEGEE in the germline V gene. The DNA for the CDR3 is TGTGCCAGCAGCCGCCTTGGGGCTTCTGGAAACACCATATATTTT. Amino acid sequence: CASSRLGASGNTIYF.

This clone was picked up one time. The chain carries TRBV18 and TRBJ1-1; no clear D gene. Germline V gene data show CDR1 as KGHSH and CDR2 as LQKENI. The CDR3 is made up of 14 amino acids. Trimming left V 5 bases short and J 3 bases short, with 13 bases between. The CDR3 DNA is TGTGCCAGCTCAAAGGCGAGTTGGGACACTGAAGCTTTCTTT. Protein: CASSKASWDTEAFF.

The chain recombines TRBV24-1 with TRBJ2-1; D unresolved. The germline V gene encodes CDR1 KGHDR and CDR2 SFDVKD. The CDR3 totals 12 residues. V was pared by 1 base and J by 8 bases, with 5 bases between. The CDR3 spells CATSDFRDEQFF. CDR3 DNA sequence: TGTGCCACCAGTGATTTTAGGGATGAGCAGTTCTTC.